This T cell receptor beta chain was recovered during a study of preoperative IRX-2 immunotherapy in early breast cancer. CDR3 length: 16 amino acids. The germline V gene encodes CDR1 LNHDA and CDR2 SQIVND (reference sequence). J gave up 1 base and V 6 bases, and 12 bases lay outside the gene matches. Noted treatment: preoperative locoregional IRX-2 cytokine immunotherapy. Preoperative locoregional IRX-2 cytokine immunotherapy was tested in the phase Ib source study. Some clones are missing from TCRdb's copy, which holds only in-frame ones; the method was immunoSEQ multiplex PCR. Counted here are 40,000 to 50,000 clones, approximately 80% occurring once; the ten biggest clones make up more than 0.9%.

The starting material was tumor tissue, obtained after IRX-2 immunotherapy. The receptor was isolated from a human donor with breast cancer. The chain employs TRBV19 and TRBJ2-7; 7 nucleotides align to TRBD2. CDR3 loop: CASSPRRGGLSYEQYF. The DNA of the CDR3 is TGTGCCAGTAGCCCGAGGCGCGGGGGACTATCCTACGAGCAGTACTTC.